The 23 T cell receptor beta chains reported below all come from one sample, sequenced in a study of cytomegalovirus exposure and HLA in healthy donors. This PCR relied on a set of 60 Vbeta primers and 13 Jbeta primers. Clones were read by immunoSEQ multiplex PCR, and TCRdb kept only the in-frame ones, dropping some. The data show fewer than 200,000 clones, with approximately 70% seen just once and roughly 1.9% held by the top ten. The sample taken for sequencing was PBMCs. The source is a woman aged 25-40 years in good health and CMV-seronegative.

The chain combines TRBV29-1 with TRBJ2-5; 7 bases fit TRBD1. The CDR3 sequence is 13 residues long. With 6 bases clipped from V and 1 base from J, the junction kept 5 bases outside the gene matches. From germline, CDR1 is SQVTM and CDR2 ANQGSEA. The CDR3 loop is CSVDRNIQETQYF. In DNA, the CDR3 is TGCAGCGTGGACAGGAATATCCAAGAGACCCAGTACTTC. Variable domain in full (rest from reference TRBV29-1 and TRBJ2-5): SAVISQKPSRDICQRGTSLTIQCQVDSQVTMMFWYRQQPGQSLTLIATANQGSEATYESGFVIDKFPISRPNLTFSTLTVSNMSPEDSSIYLCSVDRNIQETQYFGPGTRLLVL.

This clone was detected only once. This sequence joins TRBV6-5 and TRBJ1-3, with TRBD1 identical over 7 bases. The germline V gene has CDR1 MNHEY and CDR2 SVGAGI. CDR3 length equals 15 residues. The J segment lost 0 bases and the V segment lost 6 bases, leaving 5 bases of the junction unmatched. Here the CDR3 DNA reads TGTGCCAGCAGGGAACAGGGGTTCTCTGGAAACACCATATATTTT. It specifies CASREQGFSGNTIYF.

The sample holds one count of this clone. The chain recombines TRBV29-1 with TRBJ2-7; maybe TRBD1 (6 bases). The V end was cut by 0 bases, the J end by 3 bases, with 24 bases between. Germline CDR1 SQVTM, CDR2 ANQGSEA. CDR3 length equals 18 residues. The CDR3 sequence: CSVEDCKPKGHTDYEQYF. The CDR3 bases are TGCAGCGTTGAAGATTGCAAACCCAAGGGACACACCGACTACGAGCAGTACTTC.

The chain recombines TRBV18 with TRBJ1-2, with 7 bases aligning to TRBD1. Per germline, CDR1 KGHSH and CDR2 LQKENI. V dropped 2 bases and J dropped 0; count of bases not matched to a gene: 6. This CDR3 is 16 amino acids long. CDR3 sequence: CASSPTRDRANYGYTF. The DNA of the CDR3 is TGTGCCAGCTCACCAACTCGGGACAGAGCTAACTATGGCTACACCTTC.

The rearrangement uses TRBV27 and TRBJ2-7, with 7 nucleotides matching TRBD1. The CDR3 runs to 13 residues. The trim removed 5 bases at V and 0 bases at J, leaving 1 base unmatched. Germline loops: CDR1 MNHEY, CDR2 SMNVEV (reference sequence). The CDR3 DNA reads TGTGCCAGCAGTCGGGACAGCTCCTACGAGCAGTACTTC. It encodes CASSRDSSYEQYF.

V is TRBV2 and J is TRBJ1-1; D not certain. This CDR3 spans 14 amino acids. CDR1 and CDR2 from the germline V gene are SNHLY and FYNNEI. The V gene lost 6 bases and the J gene lost 6 bases, with 17 bases spanning the gap. The CDR3: CASSNPTRYAEAFF. The CDR3 DNA reads as TGTGCCAGCAGCAACCCGACAAGATATGCTGAAGCTTTCTTT.

The gene calls are TRBV7-8 and TRBJ2-1; the match to TRBD1 covers 9 bases. Germline V gene lookup returns CDR1 SGHVS and CDR2 FQNEAQ. CDR3 length equals 16 residues. V dropped 7 bases and J dropped 4; count of bases not matched to a gene: 11. CDR3 coding DNA: TGTGCCAGCACCGCTGTTAACAGGGGGCTTTACAATGAGCAGTTCTTC. It codes for CASTAVNRGLYNEQFF.

The chain has TRBV4-2 and TRBJ1-5; TRBD1 matches at 8 bases. The CDR3 covers 15 residues. Germline CDR1 LGHNA, CDR2 YNFKEQ. Germline trimming cut 4 bases from V and 2 bases from J; bases unmatched to any gene: 4. CDR3 amino acids: CASSPADRGNQPQHF. CDR3 DNA sequence: TGTGCCAGCAGCCCCGCGGACAGGGGCAATCAGCCCCAGCATTTT.

In this sample, this clone turned up a few times. V gene TRBV5-1 combines with J gene TRBJ1-1; D gene unclear. CDR1 is SGHRS and CDR2 is YFSETQ in the germline V gene. The CDR3 has 13 amino acids. V lost 6 bases and J lost 0, with 9 bases in between. The CDR3 coding sequence is TGCGCCAGCAAGGAGGAGTTGAACACTGAAGCTTTCTTT. The encoded protein is CASKEELNTEAFF.

V and J are TRBV7-9 and TRBJ1-4; D is ambiguous. This CDR3 comprises 15 residues. Trimming pared 5 bases from V and 0 bases from J, leaving 10 bases between. Germline CDR1 reads SEHNR; CDR2 reads FQNEAQ (reference sequence). The CDR3 reads CASSPWETTNEKLFF. For the CDR3, the DNA is TGTGCCAGCAGCCCGTGGGAGACAACTAATGAAAAACTGTTTTTT.

The chain uses TRBV30 and TRBJ2-1, with D tentatively TRBD2 (6 bases). The CDR3 covers 17 residues. Germline values: CDR1 GTSNPN, CDR2 SVGIG (reference sequence). Trimming shortened V by 3 bases and J by 14 bases, and 32 bases separated the two germline ends. CDR3 protein: CAWSLGTARGSMSPEFF. For the CDR3, the DNA is TGTGCCTGGAGCCTCGGGACTGCACGGGGATCAATGAGTCCAGAGTTCTTC.

CDR3 amino acids: CASSEGDYGYTF. The CDR3, as DNA: TGTGCCAGCAGTGAGGGGGACTATGGCTACACCTTC. This chain joins TRBV6-5 and TRBJ1-2; a weak D match, TRBD1 (6 bases). The CDR3 runs 12 residues. The V gene's germline CDR1 is MNHEY and CDR2 SVGAGI. The V end was cut by 5 bases, the J end by 3 bases, with 7 bases between.

The chain combines TRBV27 with TRBJ2-5, with TRBD1 identical over 8 bases. Looked up from germline, CDR1 is MNHEY and CDR2 is SMNVEV (reference sequence). Losses at the gene ends were 4 bases for V and 5 bases for J; bases not matched to a gene: 6. CDR3 length equals 14 residues. CDR3 amino acids: CASSSPYRGETQYF. CDR3 coding DNA: TGTGCCAGCAGTTCACCCTACAGGGGGGAGACCCAGTACTTC.

V usage is TRBV5-1 and J usage is TRBJ2-3; possibly TRBD2 for D (5 bases). Trimming removed 0 bases from V and 4 bases from J, with 9 bases in between. The CDR3 runs 14 residues. Germline CDR1 and CDR2: SGHRS and YFSETQ. CDR3 DNA: TGCGCCAGCAGCTTGGTAGGAGGTTCAGATACGCAGTATTTT. Protein sequence: CASSLVGGSDTQYF. The variable domain in full, with the rest retrieved from reference TRBV5-1 and TRBJ2-3, is KAGVTQTPRYLIKTRGQQVTLSCSPISGHRSVSWYQQTPGQGLQFLFEYFSETQRNKGNFPGRFSGRQFSNSRSEMNVSTLELGDSALYLCASSLVGGSDTQYFGPGTRLTVL.

This clone was found a few times. This sequence joins TRBV18 and TRBJ2-7; 10 bases are shared with TRBD2. V shed 0 bases, J shed 10 bases, and the junction held 12 bases outside the gene matches. The germline CDR1 and CDR2 sequences are KGHSH and LQKENI. The CDR3 has 16 amino acids. The CDR3 bases are TGTGCCAGCTCACCACCCGGGGGAGCGGGAGGGCCTCGTCAGTACTTC. Amino acids: CASSPPGGAGGPRQYF.

In its sample, this clone was seen a few times. The chain uses TRBV30 and TRBJ2-5; 7 nucleotides agree with TRBD1. Losses at the gene ends were 8 bases for V and 4 bases for J; bases not matched to a gene: 13. Looked up from germline, CDR1 is GTSNPN and CDR2 is SVGIG (reference sequence). The CDR3 loop spans 14 amino acids. The CDR3 region is CAINRWTGGETQYF. The CDR3 nucleotides are TGTGCCATAAACCGATGGACAGGAGGAGAGACCCAGTACTTC.

The V gene is TRBV6-1, the J gene TRBJ2-3, with 9 bases lining up with TRBD1. CDR1 is MNHNS and CDR2 is SASEGT in the germline V gene. This CDR3 has 15 amino acids. V lost 3 bases and J lost 0; bases outside the gene matches: 1. The CDR3 reads CASSEGQGSTDTQYF. The CDR3 nucleotides are TGTGCCAGCAGTGAGGGACAGGGAAGCACAGATACGCAGTATTTT.

This chain links TRBV14 with TRBJ1-4; D not resolved. Per the germline V gene, CDR1 is SGHDN and CDR2 is FVKESK. Trimming removed 4 bases from V and 7 bases from J, with 13 bases in between. The CDR3 consists of 14 residues. In nucleotides, the CDR3 is TGTGCCAGCAGCCCCGTGGGTTGGGCTGAAAAACTGTTTTTT. Encoded protein: CASSPVGWAEKLFF.

This clone was seen more than once but under ten times. The V gene is TRBV4-1, the J gene TRBJ1-5; no firm D call. Between the trimmed V and J ends, which lost 1 base and 6 bases, there was a span of 4 bases. Per germline, CDR1 MGHRA and CDR2 YSYEKL. The CDR3 is 12 amino acids. CDR3 nucleotides: TGCGCCAGCAGCCAAGGGAGTCAGCCCCAGCATTTT. This encodes CASSQGSQPQHF.

The gene calls are TRBV7-8 and TRBJ1-3; TRBD1 matches at 8 bases. CDR3 length: 18 residues. Trimming removed 5 bases from V and 0 bases from J; junction bases left unmatched: 12. From germline, CDR1 is SGHVS and CDR2 FQNEAQ. CDR3 region: CASSPYRDRKSSGNTIYF. CDR3 DNA: TGTGCCAGCAGCCCCTACAGGGACAGGAAGAGCTCTGGAAACACCATATATTTT.

The rearrangement joins TRBV4-1 to TRBJ2-1; TRBD1 agrees at 8 bases. The CDR3 runs 18 residues. V gave up 0 bases and J gave up 2 bases; unmatched junction bases: 9. Germline V lookup: CDR1 MGHRA, CDR2 YSYEKL. CDR3 sequence (DNA): TGCGCCAGCAGCCAAGATTTTACAGGGGGAATTACCTACAATGAGCAGTTCTTC. This codes for CASSQDFTGGITYNEQFF.

This chain links TRBV7-2 with TRBJ2-3; D perhaps matches TRBD2 (6 bases). CDR1 is SGHTA, CDR2 FQGNSA, per germline. The CDR3 extends over 17 amino acids. With 1 base removed from V and 0 bases from J, the gap between germline ends came to 14 bases. This chain's CDR3 is CASSLGPRDPSTDTQYF. CDR3 sequence (DNA): TGTGCCAGCAGCTTAGGTCCGCGGGATCCTAGCACAGATACGCAGTATTTT.

The genes are TRBV29-1 and TRBJ1-4; D may be TRBD1 (5 bases). The CDR3 has 14 residues. V was pared by 6 bases and J by 0 bases, with 11 bases between. Germline loops: CDR1 SQVTM, CDR2 ANQGSEA. This CDR3 is CSVRDSTTNEKLFF. The CDR3 DNA is TGCAGCGTACGTGACAGCACAACTAATGAAAAACTGTTTTTT.